This TCR beta chain was observed in a study of T cells after somatic rescue of genetic block. Assay used: immunoSEQ multiplex PCR; TCRdb lists only in-frame clones, some missing. In the table there are more than 65,000 clones, approximately 91% of which are singletons. The CDR3 consists of 13 residues. V lost 5 bases, J lost 2 bases, and 9 bases lay in between. Looked up from germline, CDR1 is SNHLY and CDR2 is FYNNEI. The sequenced sample consisted of peripheral blood mononuclear cells (PBMCs). The chain is built from TRBV2 and TRBJ1-2; D unclear. This sequence was found in a young man. CDR3 nucleotide sequence: TGTGCCAGCAGTACGCCCAGGAACTATGGCTACACCTTC. It translates to CASSTPRNYGYTF.